Listed below are T cell receptor beta chains from one sample, sequenced in a study of blood T cell repertoires in COVID-19. Data came from immunoSEQ multiplex PCR; TCRdb stores just in-frame clones and leaves some out. The sample holds 47,000 or so clones, roughly 82% seen once. Sequencing was done on a sample of peripheral blood. Receptors originate from a woman aged 55-70 years with acute or convalescent COVID-19. Each CDR3 is given with its conserved first and last residue. The order of the fields is D gene, clone size, J gene, V gene, CDR3 DNA, CDR3 protein. D genes are given only for firm matches. Not all rows give a size; the values are once, few, many and, for expanded clones, a class.

d_gene: .; abundance: .; j_gene: TRBJ2-2; v_gene: TRBV12-3/TRBV12-4; CDR3nt: TGTGCCAGCAGTCCCCAGAACACCGGGGAGCTGTTTTTT; CDR3aa: CASSPQNTGELFF
d_gene: TRBD2; abundance: .; j_gene: TRBJ2-1; v_gene: TRBV2; CDR3nt: TGTGCCAGCAGACGTTCCGGGACTAGCGGGGCCGGCCCATCCTACAATGAGCAGTTCTTC; CDR3aa: CASRRSGTSGAGPSYNEQFF
d_gene: TRBD1; abundance: .; j_gene: TRBJ1-1; v_gene: TRBV30; CDR3nt: TGTGCCTGGGAGCCGGGACAGGGTGTCACTGAAGCTTTCTTT; CDR3aa: CAWEPGQGVTEAFF
d_gene: .; abundance: .; j_gene: TRBJ1-3; v_gene: TRBV2; CDR3nt: TGTGCCAGCAGTGTAGCTATTTCGGGAAACACCATATATTTT; CDR3aa: CASSVAISGNTIYF
d_gene: TRBD1; abundance: .; j_gene: TRBJ1-2; v_gene: TRBV27; CDR3nt: TGTGCCAGCAGTTCCTTCCCGGGACAGAACTATGGCTACACCTTC; CDR3aa: CASSSFPGQNYGYTF
d_gene: TRBD2; abundance: .; j_gene: TRBJ2-3; v_gene: TRBV5-1; CDR3nt: TGCGCCAGCAGCTTACTAGCGGGGCGCCCGGGTACGCAGTATTTT; CDR3aa: CASSLLAGRPGTQYF
d_gene: TRBD2; abundance: .; j_gene: TRBJ2-1; v_gene: TRBV16; CDR3nt: TGTGCCAGCAGCTTAGCCGGGACTAGATACAATGAGCAGTTCTTC; CDR3aa: CASSLAGTRYNEQFF
d_gene: .; abundance: few; j_gene: TRBJ2-7; v_gene: TRBV7-7; CDR3nt: TGTGCCAGCAGTCCAGGGCTGAACTACGAGCAGTACTTC; CDR3aa: CASSPGLNYEQYF
d_gene: .; abundance: .; j_gene: TRBJ1-1; v_gene: TRBV7-9; CDR3nt: TGTGCCAGCCGCAACAGCTATATGAACACTGAAGCTTTCTTT; CDR3aa: CASRNSYMNTEAFF
d_gene: TRBD2; abundance: .; j_gene: TRBJ2-5; v_gene: TRBV6-6; CDR3nt: TGTGCCAGCAGGGGGACTAGCGGGGGACAAGAGACCCAGTACTTC; CDR3aa: CASRGTSGGQETQYF
d_gene: .; abundance: .; j_gene: TRBJ2-2; v_gene: TRBV30; CDR3nt: TGTGCCTGGAGTGGGGGCAGGTTTAACGGGGAGCTGTTTTTT; CDR3aa: CAWSGGRFNGELFF
d_gene: TRBD1; abundance: .; j_gene: TRBJ1-5; v_gene: TRBV2; CDR3nt: TGTGCCAGCCGGCCTCACCTCGGGACAGGCAATCAGCCCCAGCATTTT; CDR3aa: CASRPHLGTGNQPQHF
d_gene: TRBD1; abundance: .; j_gene: TRBJ2-7; v_gene: TRBV6-6; CDR3nt: TGTGCCAGCAGCCCCAGGGACAGCTACGAGCAGTACTTC; CDR3aa: CASSPRDSYEQYF
d_gene: .; abundance: once; j_gene: TRBJ1-5; v_gene: TRBV7-2; CDR3nt: TGTGCCAGCAGCTGGGGAGGGGGCAATCAGCCCCAGCATTTT; CDR3aa: CASSWGGGNQPQHF
d_gene: .; abundance: .; j_gene: TRBJ1-4; v_gene: TRBV18; CDR3nt: TGTGCCAGCTCATCACCCAGACAGAACGCTAATGAAAAACTGTTTTTT; CDR3aa: CASSSPRQNANEKLFF
d_gene: .; abundance: .; j_gene: TRBJ1-1; v_gene: TRBV18; CDR3nt: TGTGCCAGCTCACCATCGGCAGGCACTGAAGCTTTCTTT; CDR3aa: CASSPSAGTEAFF
d_gene: .; abundance: .; j_gene: TRBJ1-2; v_gene: TRBV5-1; CDR3nt: TGCGCCAGCAGCTTGGCCCCAGGGGACTATGGCTACACCTTC; CDR3aa: CASSLAPGDYGYTF
d_gene: .; abundance: .; j_gene: TRBJ1-3; v_gene: TRBV6-5; CDR3nt: TGTGCCAGCAGTTCCCCGGGGTATGGAAACACCATATATTTT; CDR3aa: CASSSPGYGNTIYF